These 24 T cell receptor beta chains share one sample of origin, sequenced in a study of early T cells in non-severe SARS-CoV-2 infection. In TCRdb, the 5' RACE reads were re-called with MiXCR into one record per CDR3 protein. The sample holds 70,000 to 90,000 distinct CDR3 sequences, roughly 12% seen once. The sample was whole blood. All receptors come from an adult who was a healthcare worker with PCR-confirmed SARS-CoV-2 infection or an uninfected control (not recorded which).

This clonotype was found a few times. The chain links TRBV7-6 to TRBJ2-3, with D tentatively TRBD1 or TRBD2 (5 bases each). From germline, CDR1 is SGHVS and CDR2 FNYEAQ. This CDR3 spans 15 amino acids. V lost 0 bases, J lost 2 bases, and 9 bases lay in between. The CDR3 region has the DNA TGTGCCAGCAGCTTAGCTGGGGGAAACACAGATACGCAGTATTTT. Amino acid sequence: CASSLAGGNTDTQYF.

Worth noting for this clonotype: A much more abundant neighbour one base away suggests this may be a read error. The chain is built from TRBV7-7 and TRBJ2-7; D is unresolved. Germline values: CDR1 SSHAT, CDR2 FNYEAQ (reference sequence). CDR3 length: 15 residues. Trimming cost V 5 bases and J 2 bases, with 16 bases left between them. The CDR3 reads CASSRRTESTYEQYF. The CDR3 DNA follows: TGTGCCAGCAGCCGCCGGACGGAAAGCACCTACGAGCAGTACTTC.

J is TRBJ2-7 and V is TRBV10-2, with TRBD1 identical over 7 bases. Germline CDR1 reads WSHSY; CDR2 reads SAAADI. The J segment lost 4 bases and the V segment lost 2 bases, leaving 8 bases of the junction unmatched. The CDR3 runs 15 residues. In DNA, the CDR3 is TGCGCCAGCAGTGAGCCTCCGGGACAGAATTACGAGCAGTACTTC. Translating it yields CASSEPPGQNYEQYF.

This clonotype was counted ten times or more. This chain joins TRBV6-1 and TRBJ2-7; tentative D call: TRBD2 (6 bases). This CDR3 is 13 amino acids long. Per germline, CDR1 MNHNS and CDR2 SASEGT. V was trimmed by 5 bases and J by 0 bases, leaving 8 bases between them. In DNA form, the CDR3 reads TGTGCCAGCAGTTGGGGGGACTCCTACGAGCAGTACTTC. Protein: CASSWGDSYEQYF.

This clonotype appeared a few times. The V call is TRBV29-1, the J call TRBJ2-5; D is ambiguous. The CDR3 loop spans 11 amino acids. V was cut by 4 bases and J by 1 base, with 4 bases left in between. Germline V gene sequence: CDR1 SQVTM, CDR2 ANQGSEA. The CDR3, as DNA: TGCAGCGTTGTAGCCCAAGAGACCCAGTACTTC. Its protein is CSVVAQETQYF.

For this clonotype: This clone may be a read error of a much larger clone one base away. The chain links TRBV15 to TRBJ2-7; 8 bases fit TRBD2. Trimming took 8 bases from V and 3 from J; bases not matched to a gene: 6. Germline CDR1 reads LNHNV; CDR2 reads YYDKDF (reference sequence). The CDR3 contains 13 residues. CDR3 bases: TGTGCCACCGCTCCCCGGGGGGGCTACGAGCAGTACTTC. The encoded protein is CATAPRGGYEQYF.

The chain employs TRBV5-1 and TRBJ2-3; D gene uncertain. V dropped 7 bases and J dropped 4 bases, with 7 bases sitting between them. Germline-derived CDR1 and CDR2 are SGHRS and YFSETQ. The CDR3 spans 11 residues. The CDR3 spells CASVSADTQYF. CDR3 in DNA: TGCGCCAGCGTCTCGGCAGATACGCAGTATTTT. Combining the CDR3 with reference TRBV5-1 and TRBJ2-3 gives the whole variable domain KAGVTQTPRYLIKTRGQQVTLSCSPISGHRSVSWYQQTPGQGLQFLFEYFSETQRNKGNFPGRFSGRQFSNSRSEMNVSTLELGDSALYLCASVSADTQYFGPGTRLTVL.

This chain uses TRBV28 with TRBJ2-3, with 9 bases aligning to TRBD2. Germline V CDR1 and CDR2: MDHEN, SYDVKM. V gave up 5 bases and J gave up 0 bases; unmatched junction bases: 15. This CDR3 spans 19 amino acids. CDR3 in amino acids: CASSSPQREALISTDTQYF. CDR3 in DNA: TGTGCCAGCAGTAGCCCGCAGCGGGAGGCCTTGATTAGCACAGATACGCAGTATTTT.

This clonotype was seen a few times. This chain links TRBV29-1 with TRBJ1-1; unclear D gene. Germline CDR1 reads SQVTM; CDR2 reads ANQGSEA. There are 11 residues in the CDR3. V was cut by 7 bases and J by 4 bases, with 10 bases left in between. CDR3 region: CSATTGTEAFF. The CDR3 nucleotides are TGCAGCGCGACAACGGGCACTGAAGCTTTCTTT.

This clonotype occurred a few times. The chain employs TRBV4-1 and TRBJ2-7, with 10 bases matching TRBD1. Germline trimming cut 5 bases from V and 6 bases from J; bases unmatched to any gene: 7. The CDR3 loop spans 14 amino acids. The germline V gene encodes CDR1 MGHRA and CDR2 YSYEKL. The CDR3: CASSSRDRGVEQYF. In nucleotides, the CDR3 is TGCGCCAGCAGCAGCCGGGACAGGGGAGTCGAGCAGTACTTC.

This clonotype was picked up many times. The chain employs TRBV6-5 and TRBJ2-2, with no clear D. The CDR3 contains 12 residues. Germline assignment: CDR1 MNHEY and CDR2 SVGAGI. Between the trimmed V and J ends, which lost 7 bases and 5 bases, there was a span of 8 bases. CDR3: CASIFSTGELFF. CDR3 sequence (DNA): TGTGCCAGCATCTTTTCTACCGGGGAGCTGTTTTTT.

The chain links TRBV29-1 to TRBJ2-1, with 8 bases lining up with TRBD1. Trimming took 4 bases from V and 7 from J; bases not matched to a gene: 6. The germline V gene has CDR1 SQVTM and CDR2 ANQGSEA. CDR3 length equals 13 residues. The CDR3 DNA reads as TGCAGCGTTGGCGTGGACAGGGTGAATGAGCAGTTCTTC. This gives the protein CSVGVDRVNEQFF.

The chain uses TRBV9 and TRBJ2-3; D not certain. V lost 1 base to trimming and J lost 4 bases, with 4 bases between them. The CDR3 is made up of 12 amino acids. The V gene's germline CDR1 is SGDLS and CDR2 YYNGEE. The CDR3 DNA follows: TGTGCCAGCAGCGTAAGGGCAGATACGCAGTATTTT. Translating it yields CASSVRADTQYF.

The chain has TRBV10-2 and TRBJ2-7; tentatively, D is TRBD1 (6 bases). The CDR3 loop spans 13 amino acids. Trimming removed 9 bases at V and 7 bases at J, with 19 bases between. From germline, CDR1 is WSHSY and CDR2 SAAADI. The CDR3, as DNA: TGCGCCAGTACAGGGACGCCGGAGAGGGAGCAGTACTTC. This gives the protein CASTGTPEREQYF.

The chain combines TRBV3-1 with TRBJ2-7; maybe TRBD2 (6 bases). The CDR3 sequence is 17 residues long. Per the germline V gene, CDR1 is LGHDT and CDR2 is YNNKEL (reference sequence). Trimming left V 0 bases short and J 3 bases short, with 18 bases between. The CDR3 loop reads CASSQDPGGGAGYEQYF. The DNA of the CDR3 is TGTGCCAGCAGCCAAGATCCTGGTGGGGGAGCGGGCTACGAGCAGTACTTC.

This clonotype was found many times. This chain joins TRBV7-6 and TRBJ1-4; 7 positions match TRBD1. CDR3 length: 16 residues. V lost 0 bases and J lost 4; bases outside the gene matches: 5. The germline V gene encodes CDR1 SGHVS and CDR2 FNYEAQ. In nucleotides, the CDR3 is TGTGCCAGCAGCTTAGCGGCGGGACAGTATAATGAAAAACTGTTTTTT. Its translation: CASSLAAGQYNEKLFF.

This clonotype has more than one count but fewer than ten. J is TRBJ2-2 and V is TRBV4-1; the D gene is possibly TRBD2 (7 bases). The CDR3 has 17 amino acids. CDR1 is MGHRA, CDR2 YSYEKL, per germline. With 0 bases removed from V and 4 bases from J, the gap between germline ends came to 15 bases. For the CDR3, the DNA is TGCGCCAGCAGCCAAGAGGGAAGCGGGACAACCACCGGGGAGCTGTTTTTT. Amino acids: CASSQEGSGTTTGELFF.

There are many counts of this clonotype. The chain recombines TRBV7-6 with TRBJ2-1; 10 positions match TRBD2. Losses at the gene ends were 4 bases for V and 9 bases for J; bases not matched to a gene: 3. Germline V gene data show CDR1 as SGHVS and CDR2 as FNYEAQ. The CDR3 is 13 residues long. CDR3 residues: CASSSSGSAEQFF. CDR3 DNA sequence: TGTGCCAGCAGCTCTAGCGGGAGTGCTGAGCAGTTCTTC.

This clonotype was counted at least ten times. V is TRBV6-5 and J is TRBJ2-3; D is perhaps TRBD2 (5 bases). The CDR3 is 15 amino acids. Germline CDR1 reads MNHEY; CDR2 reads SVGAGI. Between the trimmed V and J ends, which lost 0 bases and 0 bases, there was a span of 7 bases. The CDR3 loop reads CASSYSSASTDTQYF. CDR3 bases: TGTGCCAGCAGTTACTCTAGCGCTAGCACAGATACGCAGTATTTT.

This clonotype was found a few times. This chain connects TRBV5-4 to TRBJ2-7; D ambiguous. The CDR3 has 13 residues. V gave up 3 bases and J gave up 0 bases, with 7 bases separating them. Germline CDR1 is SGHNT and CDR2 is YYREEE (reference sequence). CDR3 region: CASSSATSYEQYF. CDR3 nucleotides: TGTGCCAGCAGCTCGGCTACCTCCTACGAGCAGTACTTC.

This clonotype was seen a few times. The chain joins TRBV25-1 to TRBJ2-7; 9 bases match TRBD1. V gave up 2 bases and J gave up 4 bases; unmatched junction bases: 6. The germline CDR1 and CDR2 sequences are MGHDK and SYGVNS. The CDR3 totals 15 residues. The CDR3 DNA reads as TGTGCCAGCAGTGAAGAAGGGACAGGGCGGTACGAGCAGTACTTC. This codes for CASSEEGTGRYEQYF.

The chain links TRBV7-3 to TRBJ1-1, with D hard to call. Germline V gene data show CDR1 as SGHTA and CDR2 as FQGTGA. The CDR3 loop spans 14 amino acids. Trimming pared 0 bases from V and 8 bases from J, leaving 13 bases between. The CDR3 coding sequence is TGTGCCAGCAGCTTAACGTCAGGAGTTGGGGAAGCTTTCTTT. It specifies CASSLTSGVGEAFF.

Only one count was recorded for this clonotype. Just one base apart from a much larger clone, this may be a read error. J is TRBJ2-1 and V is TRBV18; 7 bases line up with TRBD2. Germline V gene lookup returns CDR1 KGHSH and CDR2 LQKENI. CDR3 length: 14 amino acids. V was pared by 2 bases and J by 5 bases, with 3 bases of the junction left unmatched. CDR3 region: CASSPEAGHNEQFF. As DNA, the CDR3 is TGTGCCAGCTCACCAGAAGCGGGGCACAATGAGCAGTTCTTC.

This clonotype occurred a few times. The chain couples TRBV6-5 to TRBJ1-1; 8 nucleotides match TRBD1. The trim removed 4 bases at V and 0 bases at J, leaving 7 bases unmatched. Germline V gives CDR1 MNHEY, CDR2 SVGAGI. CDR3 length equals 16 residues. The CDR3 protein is CASSWARGQVNTEAFF. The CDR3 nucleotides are TGTGCCAGCAGTTGGGCCAGGGGGCAAGTGAACACTGAAGCTTTCTTT.